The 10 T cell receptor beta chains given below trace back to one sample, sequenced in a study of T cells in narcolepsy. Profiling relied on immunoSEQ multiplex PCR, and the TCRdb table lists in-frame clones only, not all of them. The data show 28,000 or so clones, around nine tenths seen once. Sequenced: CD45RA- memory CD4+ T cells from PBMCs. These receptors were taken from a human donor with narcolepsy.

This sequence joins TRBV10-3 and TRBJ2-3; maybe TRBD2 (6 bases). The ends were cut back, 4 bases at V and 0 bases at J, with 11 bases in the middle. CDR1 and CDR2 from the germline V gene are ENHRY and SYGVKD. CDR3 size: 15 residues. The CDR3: CAISGNGGSTDTQYF. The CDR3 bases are TGTGCCATCAGTGGAAACGGGGGTAGCACAGATACGCAGTATTTT.

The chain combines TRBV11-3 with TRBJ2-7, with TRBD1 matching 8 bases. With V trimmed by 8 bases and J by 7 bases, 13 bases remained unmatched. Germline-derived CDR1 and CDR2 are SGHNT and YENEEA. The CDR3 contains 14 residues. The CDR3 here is CASGQSGTGAEQYF. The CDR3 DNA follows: TGTGCCAGCGGCCAAAGTGGGACAGGAGCGGAGCAGTACTTC.

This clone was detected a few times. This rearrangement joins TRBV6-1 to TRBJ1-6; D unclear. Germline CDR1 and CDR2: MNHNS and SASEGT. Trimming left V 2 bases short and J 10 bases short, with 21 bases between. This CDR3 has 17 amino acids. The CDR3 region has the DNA TGTGCCAGCAGTGAACGCGACCACGCCGCTTCGGACTCACCCCTCCACTTT. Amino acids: CASSERDHAASDSPLHF.

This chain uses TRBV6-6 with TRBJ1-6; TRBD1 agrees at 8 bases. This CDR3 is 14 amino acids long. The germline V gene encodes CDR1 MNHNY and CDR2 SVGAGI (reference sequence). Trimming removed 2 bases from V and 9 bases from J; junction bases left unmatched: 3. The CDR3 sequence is CASSYDRGTSPLHF. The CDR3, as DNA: TGTGCCAGCAGTTACGACAGGGGAACTTCACCCCTCCACTTT.

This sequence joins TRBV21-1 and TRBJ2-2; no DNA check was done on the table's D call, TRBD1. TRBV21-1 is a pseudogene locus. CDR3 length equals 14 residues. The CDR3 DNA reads TGTGCCAGCCCCCAGGGCCTCGGTACCGGGGAGCTGTTTTTT. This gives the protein CASPQGLGTGELFF.

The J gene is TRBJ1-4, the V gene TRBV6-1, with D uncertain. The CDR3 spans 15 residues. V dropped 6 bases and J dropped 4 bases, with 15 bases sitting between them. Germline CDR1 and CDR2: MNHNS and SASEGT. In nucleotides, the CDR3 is TGTGCCAGCAGCGGCGGCCGGCAATTTAATGAAAAACTGTTTTTT. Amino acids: CASSGGRQFNEKLFF.

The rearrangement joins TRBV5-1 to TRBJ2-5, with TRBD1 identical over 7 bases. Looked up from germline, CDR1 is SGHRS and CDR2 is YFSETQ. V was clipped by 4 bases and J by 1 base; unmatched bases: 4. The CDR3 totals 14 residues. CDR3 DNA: TGCGCCAGCAGCATCTGGGACAGCCAAGAGACCCAGTACTTC. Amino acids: CASSIWDSQETQYF.

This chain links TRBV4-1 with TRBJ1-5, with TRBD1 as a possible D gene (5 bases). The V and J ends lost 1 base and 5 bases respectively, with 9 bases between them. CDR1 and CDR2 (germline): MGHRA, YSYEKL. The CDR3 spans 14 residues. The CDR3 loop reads CASSQGTLDQPQHF. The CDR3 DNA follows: TGCGCCAGCAGCCAAGGGACACTTGATCAGCCCCAGCATTTT.

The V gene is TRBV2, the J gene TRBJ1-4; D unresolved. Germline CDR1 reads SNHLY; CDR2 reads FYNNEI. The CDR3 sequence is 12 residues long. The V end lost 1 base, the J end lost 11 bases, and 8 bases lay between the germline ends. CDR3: CASSEVSGKLFF. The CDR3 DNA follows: TGTGCCAGCAGTGAAGTGAGTGGGAAACTGTTTTTT.

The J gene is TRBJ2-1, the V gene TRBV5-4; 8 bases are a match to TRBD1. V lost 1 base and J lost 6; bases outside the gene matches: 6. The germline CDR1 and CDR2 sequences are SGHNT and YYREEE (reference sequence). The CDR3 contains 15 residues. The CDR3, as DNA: TGTGCCAGCAGCTTGCGGAACAGGGGGATCAATGAGCAGTTCTTC. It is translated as CASSLRNRGINEQFF. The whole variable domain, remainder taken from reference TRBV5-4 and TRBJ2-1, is ETGVTQSPTHLIKTRGQQVTLRCSSQSGHNTVSWYQQALGQGPQFIFQYYREEENGRGNFPPRFSGLQFPNYSSELNVNALELDDSALYLCASSLRNRGINEQFFGPGTRLTVL.